Listed here is a single T cell receptor beta chain. These data belong to a study of cytomegalovirus exposure and HLA in healthy donors. At the level of the study: Counted in an early data release were approximately 85 million unique TCRs from HLA-typed donors.

J was trimmed by 6 bases and V by 5 bases; bases with no gene match: 10. Germline loops: CDR1 SEHNR, CDR2 FQNEAQ (reference sequence). The CDR3 is made up of 16 amino acids. Researchers ran the PCR with 60 Vbeta and 13 Jbeta primers. Profiling relied on immunoSEQ multiplex PCR, and the TCRdb table lists in-frame clones only, not all of them. Of about 120,000 clones in the sample, 75% to 80% are singletons; the top ten hold roughly 6%. Participants comprised healthy donors of bone marrow. Specimen: PBMCs. The TCR originated in a woman aged 40 to 50 in good health and CMV-seronegative. The chain employs TRBV7-9 and TRBJ1-1, with 12 bases matching TRBD1. CDR3 sequence (DNA): TGTGCCAGCAGCCCGCCGGGACAGGGGGCAAGAGCTGAAGCTTTCTTT. Residues: CASSPPGQGARAEAFF.